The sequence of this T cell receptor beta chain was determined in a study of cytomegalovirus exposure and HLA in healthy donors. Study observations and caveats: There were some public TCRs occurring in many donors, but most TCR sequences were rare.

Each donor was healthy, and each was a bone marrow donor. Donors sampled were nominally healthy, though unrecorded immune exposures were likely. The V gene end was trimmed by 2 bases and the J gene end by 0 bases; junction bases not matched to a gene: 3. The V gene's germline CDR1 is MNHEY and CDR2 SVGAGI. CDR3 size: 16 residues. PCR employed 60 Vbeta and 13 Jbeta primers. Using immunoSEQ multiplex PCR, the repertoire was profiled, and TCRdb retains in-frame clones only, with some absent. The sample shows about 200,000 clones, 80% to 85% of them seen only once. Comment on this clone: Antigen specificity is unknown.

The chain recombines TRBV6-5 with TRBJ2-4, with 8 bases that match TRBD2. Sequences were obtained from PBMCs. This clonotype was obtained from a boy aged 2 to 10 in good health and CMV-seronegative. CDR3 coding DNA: TGTGCCAGCAGTTACAGCGGGGGCCCAGCCAAAAACATTCAGTACTTC. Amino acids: CASSYSGGPAKNIQYF.